Below, 21 T cell receptor beta chains from the same sample are listed, as sequenced in a study of blood T cell repertoires in COVID-19. Clones were sequenced by immunoSEQ multiplex PCR, and TCRdb holds only the in-frame ones, with some missing. The data show about 200,000 clones, 70% to 90% seen once. Input material: PBMCs or T cells enriched from blood (not recorded which). Source of these receptors: a woman younger than 45 who had been exposed to COVID-19.

V usage is TRBV9 and J usage is TRBJ1-1; D perhaps matches TRBD1 (6 bases). Trimming removed 0 bases at V and 1 base at J, with 10 bases between. Germline CDR1 and CDR2: SGDLS and YYNGEE. The CDR3 is 15 amino acids. CDR3 region: CASSVATGGNTEAFF. The CDR3 bases are TGTGCCAGCAGCGTAGCGACAGGAGGGAACACTGAAGCTTTCTTT.

The J gene is TRBJ2-7, the V gene TRBV5-5; D is undetermined. Germline V gene sequence: CDR1 SGHKS, CDR2 YYEKEE (reference sequence). Trimming left V 3 bases short and J 7 bases short, with 11 bases between. This CDR3 region has 12 residues. CDR3 in DNA: TGTGCCAGCAGCTCTTTGGCCAGTGAGCAGTACTTC. This gives the protein CASSSLASEQYF. The full variable domain, completed using reference TRBV5-5 and TRBJ2-7, is DAGVTQSPTHLIKTRGQQVTLRCSPISGHKSVSWYQQVLGQGPQFIFQYYEKEERGRGNFPDRFSARQFPNYSSELNVNALLLGDSALYLCASSSLASEQYFGPGTRLTVT.

In this sample, this clone turned up a few times. In DNA form, the CDR3 reads TGTGCCAGCAGCCCCGCGCCCGGACAGGGTGTTAGGGCGGCTTCCTACGAGCAGTACTTC. It yields the protein CASSPAPGQGVRAASYEQYF. The chain has TRBV6-6 and TRBJ2-7; 8 bases fit TRBD1. The germline gives CDR1 MNHNY, CDR2 SVGAGI (reference sequence). V shed 6 bases and J 1 base; nucleotides not matched to a gene: 23. This CDR3 has 20 amino acids.

The chain joins TRBV4-1 to TRBJ1-3; perhaps TRBD1 as D (6 bases). Germline V gives CDR1 MGHRA, CDR2 YSYEKL. The germline V and J ends were trimmed by 0 bases and 4 bases, with 16 bases remaining between them. The CDR3 has 17 amino acids. In DNA, the CDR3 is TGCGCCAGCAGCCAAGAGAAAGGGACAAAGAAAGGAAACACCATATATTTT. This sequence encodes CASSQEKGTKKGNTIYF.

The chain couples TRBV9 to TRBJ1-1; D is unresolved. There are 12 residues in the CDR3. V was trimmed by 0 bases and J by 11 bases, leaving 11 bases between them. Germline V gene lookup returns CDR1 SGDLS and CDR2 YYNGEE. CDR3 amino acids: CASSVVEGRAFF. CDR3 nucleotide sequence: TGTGCCAGCAGCGTAGTCGAGGGTAGGGCTTTCTTT.

The chain is built from TRBV4-2 and TRBJ2-7, with TRBD1 matching over 7 bases. Germline V lookup: CDR1 LGHNA, CDR2 YNFKEQ. The CDR3 runs 14 residues. V lost 0 bases, J lost 2 bases, and 1 base stayed unmatched. DNA of the CDR3: TGTGCCAGCAGCCAAGAAGGGGGCGCCTACGAGCAGTACTTC. This translates into CASSQEGGAYEQYF.

The chain has TRBV5-4 and TRBJ2-1, with 13 bases fitting TRBD2. V gave up 6 bases and J gave up 8 bases; unmatched junction bases: 8. The CDR3 contains 15 residues. Germline V lookup: CDR1 SGHNT, CDR2 YYREEE (reference sequence). In DNA form, the CDR3 reads TGTGCCAGCACCCCGGGACTAGCGGGGAGGGATGAGCAGTTCTTC. Translated, it gives CASTPGLAGRDEQFF.

The chain couples TRBV3-1 (or the pseudogene TRBV3-2) to TRBJ2-2, with 7 positions matching TRBD2. V lost 1 base, J lost 6 bases, and 8 bases stayed unmatched. The CDR3 runs to 16 residues. Per the germline V gene, CDR1 is LGHDT and CDR2 is YNNKEL (reference sequence). The CDR3 DNA reads as TGTGCCAGCAGCCAAGGATTGCCAGGGAGGGCCGGGGAGCTGTTTTTT. Amino acid sequence: CASSQGLPGRAGELFF.

The sample holds a few counts of this clone. The chain uses TRBV5-8 and TRBJ2-6; D not certain. Trimming pared 3 bases from V and 1 base from J, leaving 11 bases between. This CDR3 is 16 amino acids long. From germline, CDR1 is SGHTS and CDR2 YDEGEE. CDR3: CASSSYTQSGANVLTF. The CDR3 nucleotides read TGTGCCAGCAGCTCCTATACACAGTCTGGGGCCAACGTCCTGACTTTC.

The rearrangement uses TRBV6-5 and TRBJ2-7; D is possibly TRBD1 (6 bases). This CDR3 has 12 amino acids. Germline V gene lookup returns CDR1 MNHEY and CDR2 SVGAGI. V lost 9 bases, J lost 2 bases, and 11 bases lay in between. CDR3 nucleotide sequence: TGTGCCAGTGGACAGAGTCCCTACGAGCAGTACTTC. This sequence encodes CASGQSPYEQYF.

The V and J genes are TRBV5-1 and TRBJ2-5; 10 bases are shared with TRBD1. The CDR3 has 15 amino acids. Germline V gene lookup returns CDR1 SGHRS and CDR2 YFSETQ. The V and J ends lost 4 bases and 3 bases, in that order; junction bases with no gene match: 6. In DNA, the CDR3 is TGCGCCAGCAGCGGCGGACAGGGGGGAGAAGAGACCCAGTACTTC. It specifies CASSGGQGGEETQYF.

The CDR3 region is CASSPWTEVVTEAFF. The CDR3 nucleotides are TGTGCCAGCAGCCCGTGGACAGAAGTGGTGACTGAAGCTTTCTTT. This sequence joins TRBV3-1 (or the pseudogene TRBV3-2) and TRBJ1-1; D is perhaps TRBD1 (6 bases). This CDR3 comprises 15 residues. Germline CDR1 is LGHDT and CDR2 is YNNKEL (reference sequence). V lost 4 bases and J lost 5, with 17 bases in between.

V and J are TRBV18 and TRBJ1-2; D ambiguous. V shed 3 bases and J shed 5 bases, with 16 bases lying between them. The germline V gene encodes CDR1 KGHSH and CDR2 LQKENI. The CDR3 spans 15 residues. The CDR3 nucleotides read TGTGCCAGCTCACCGCAAGGAGAAGCATCTTATGGCTACACCTTC. Translating gives CASSPQGEASYGYTF.

V and J are TRBV24-1 and TRBJ2-1; 11 nucleotides agree with TRBD2. The CDR3 spans 18 residues. Trimming took 3 bases from V and 7 from J; bases not matched to a gene: 13. CDR1 and CDR2 (germline): KGHDR, SFDVKD. The CDR3 region is CATSDAGLVAGGRNEQFF. DNA of the CDR3: TGTGCCACCAGTGATGCGGGGCTGGTAGCGGGGGGGCGTAATGAGCAGTTCTTC.

The chain joins TRBV7-2 to TRBJ2-1; D is perhaps TRBD2 (5 bases). This CDR3 is built from 14 residues. Germline V lookup: CDR1 SGHTA, CDR2 FQGNSA. V lost 8 bases and J lost 4, with 15 bases in between. The CDR3 reads CASAPPRTYNEQFF. CDR3 in DNA: TGTGCCAGCGCCCCTCCGAGGACTTACAATGAGCAGTTCTTC.

This CDR3 reads CASSPGGQGFEAFF. Written as DNA, the CDR3 is TGTGCCAGCTCACCAGGAGGACAGGGGTTTGAAGCTTTCTTT. The gene calls are TRBV18 and TRBJ1-1, with TRBD1 matching over 9 bases. V lost 2 bases to trimming and J lost 7 bases; unmatched junction nucleotides: 5. CDR3 length equals 14 residues. CDR1 is KGHSH, CDR2 LQKENI, per germline.

J is TRBJ1-2 and V is TRBV5-1, with 8 bases identical to TRBD1. Germline CDR1 reads SGHRS; CDR2 reads YFSETQ. The ends lost 0 bases at V and 7 bases at J; junction bases unmatched: 2. The CDR3 has 13 residues. In DNA, the CDR3 is TGCGCCAGCAGCTTGGTTCAGGGGGCTGGCTACACCTTC. Amino acid sequence: CASSLVQGAGYTF.

V and J are TRBV7-6 and TRBJ2-3; 11 nucleotides agree with TRBD2. The junction had 6 bases not matched to a gene; V was cut back by 5 bases and J by 2 bases. Germline V gene lookup returns CDR1 SGHVS and CDR2 FNYEAQ. CDR3 length: 16 residues. The CDR3 nucleotides are TGTGCCAGCAGCGGGGCACTAGCGGGGGTCACAGATACGCAGTATTTT. It specifies CASSGALAGVTDTQYF.

This clone appeared once. This sequence joins TRBV6-5 and TRBJ2-7; possible D gene TRBD1, 6 bases. With 6 bases removed from V and 0 bases from J, the gap between germline ends came to 12 bases. This CDR3 has 14 amino acids. From germline, CDR1 is MNHEY and CDR2 SVGAGI. The CDR3 reads CASSYRESSYEQYF. DNA of the CDR3: TGTGCCAGCAGCTACAGGGAGAGCTCCTACGAGCAGTACTTC.

This chain links TRBV7-3 with TRBJ2-2; D uncertain. The CDR3 runs 12 residues. CDR1 is SGHTA, CDR2 FQGTGA, per germline. Between the trimmed V and J ends, which lost 5 bases and 7 bases, there was a span of 8 bases. The CDR3 DNA reads as TGTGCCAGCAGCCCCCCTCTCGGGGAGCTGTTTTTT. It yields the protein CASSPPLGELFF.

The chain carries TRBV11-2 and TRBJ2-7; 7 bases align to TRBD1. Germline V gene sequence: CDR1 SGHAT, CDR2 FQNNGV. The CDR3 is 15 residues long. V dropped 5 bases and J dropped 0; count of bases not matched to a gene: 7. In nucleotides, the CDR3 is TGTGCCAGCAGCCACCGGGACAGCTCCTCCTACGAGCAGTACTTC. Protein product: CASSHRDSSSYEQYF. Full variable domain (outside the CDR3, taken from reference TRBV11-2 and TRBJ2-7): EAGVAQSPRYKIIEKRQSVAFWCNPISGHATLYWYQQILGQGPKLLIQFQNNGVVDDSQLPKDRFSAERLKGVDSTLKIQPAKLEDSAVYLCASSHRDSSSYEQYFGPGTRLTVT.